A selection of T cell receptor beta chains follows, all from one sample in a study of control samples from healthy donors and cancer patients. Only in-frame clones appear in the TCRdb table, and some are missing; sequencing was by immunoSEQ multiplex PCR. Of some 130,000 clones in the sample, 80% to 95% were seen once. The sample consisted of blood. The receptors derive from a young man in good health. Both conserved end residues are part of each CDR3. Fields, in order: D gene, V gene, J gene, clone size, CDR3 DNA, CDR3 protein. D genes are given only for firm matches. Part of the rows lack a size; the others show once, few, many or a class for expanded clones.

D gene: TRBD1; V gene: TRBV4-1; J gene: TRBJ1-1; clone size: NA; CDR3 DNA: TGCGCCAGCAGCCCGGGACAGGCGGGGGACACTGAAGCTTTCTTT; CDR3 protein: CASSPGQAGDTEAFF
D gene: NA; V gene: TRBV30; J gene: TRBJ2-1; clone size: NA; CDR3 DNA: TGTGCCTGGATAGGCCAGGGCATCTACAATGAGCAGTTCTTC; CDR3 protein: CAWIGQGIYNEQFF
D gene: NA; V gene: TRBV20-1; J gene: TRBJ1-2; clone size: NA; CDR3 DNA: TGCAGTGCTAGTGCAGGGAACTATGGCTACACCTTC; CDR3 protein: CSASAGNYGYTF
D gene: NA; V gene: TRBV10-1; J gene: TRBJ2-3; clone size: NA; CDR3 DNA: TGCGCCAGCAGTGCGAGGGGTAGTTCAGATACGCAGTATTTT; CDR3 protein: CASSARGSSDTQYF
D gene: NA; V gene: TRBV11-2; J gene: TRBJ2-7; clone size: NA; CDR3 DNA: TGTGCCAGCGGGACACAGGGTCGTAGCGCCTACGAGCAGTACTTC; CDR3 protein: CASGTQGRSAYEQYF
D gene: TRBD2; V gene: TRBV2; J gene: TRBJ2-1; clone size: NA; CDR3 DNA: TGTGCCAGCGGCGGGGGGGCGGGTTTGAATGAGCAGTTCTTC; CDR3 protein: CASGGGAGLNEQFF
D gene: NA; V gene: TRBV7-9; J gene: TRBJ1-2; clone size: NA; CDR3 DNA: TGTGCCAGCAGCTTAGGGGAGTATGGCTACACCTTC; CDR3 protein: CASSLGEYGYTF
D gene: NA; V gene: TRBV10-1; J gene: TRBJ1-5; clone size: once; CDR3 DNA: TGCGCCAGCAGTACCAGGCCCCAGCATTTT; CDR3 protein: CASSTRPQHF
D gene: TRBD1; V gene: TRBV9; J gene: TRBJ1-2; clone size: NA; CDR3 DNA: TGTGCCAGCAGCCCCCACAGGGGATTTGGTGGCTACACCTTC; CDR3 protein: CASSPHRGFGGYTF
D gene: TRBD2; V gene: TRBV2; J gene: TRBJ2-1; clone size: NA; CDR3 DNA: TGTGCCAGTCACAGGACTAGCGGGGGCGATGAGCAGTTCTTC; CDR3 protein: CASHRTSGGDEQFF
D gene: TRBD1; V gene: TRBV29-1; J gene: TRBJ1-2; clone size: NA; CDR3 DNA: TGCAGCGTTGCAGGGGGAAGAAACTATGGCTACACCTTC; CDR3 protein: CSVAGGRNYGYTF
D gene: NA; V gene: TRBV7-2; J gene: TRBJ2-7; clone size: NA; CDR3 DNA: TGTGCCAGCAGCTTTTACAGGGCCTACGAGCAGTACTTC; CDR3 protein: CASSFYRAYEQYF
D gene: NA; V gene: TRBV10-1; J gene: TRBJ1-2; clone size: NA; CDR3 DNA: TGCGCCAGCAGTGATGGAGCTAACTATGGCTACACCTTC; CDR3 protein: CASSDGANYGYTF
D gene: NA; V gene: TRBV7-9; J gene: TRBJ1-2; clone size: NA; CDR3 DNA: TGTGCCAGCAGCTTAGGACAGCCCGAGGGCTACACCTTC; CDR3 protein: CASSLGQPEGYTF
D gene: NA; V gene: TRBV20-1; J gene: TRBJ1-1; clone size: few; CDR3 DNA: TGCAGTGCTAGTACGGATACTGAAGCTTTCTTT; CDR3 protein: CSASTDTEAFF
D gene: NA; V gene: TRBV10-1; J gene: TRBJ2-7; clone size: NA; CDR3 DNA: TGCGCCAGCAGTGAGTTCCCGGCGGGGAGCTCCTACGAGCAGTACTTC; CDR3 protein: CASSEFPAGSSYEQYF
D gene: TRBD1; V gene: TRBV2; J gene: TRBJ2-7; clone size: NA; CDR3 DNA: TGTGCCAGCAGTGAAGCAAGGGGGCACCCCTACGAGCAGTACTTC; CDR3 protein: CASSEARGHPYEQYF
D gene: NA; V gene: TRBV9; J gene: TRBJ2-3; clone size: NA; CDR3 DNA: TGTGCCAGCAGCCAACTGGGACCCAGCACAGATACGCAGTATTTT; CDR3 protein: CASSQLGPSTDTQYF
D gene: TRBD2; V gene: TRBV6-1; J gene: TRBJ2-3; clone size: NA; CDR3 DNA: TGTGCCAGCAGTGTTAAGGCTAGCGGGGGAACAGATACGCAGTATTTT; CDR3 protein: CASSVKASGGTDTQYF
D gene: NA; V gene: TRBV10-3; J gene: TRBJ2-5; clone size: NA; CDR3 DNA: TGTGCCATCAGTGAAGAGACCACCGGGACCCAGTACTTC; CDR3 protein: CAISEETTGTQYF
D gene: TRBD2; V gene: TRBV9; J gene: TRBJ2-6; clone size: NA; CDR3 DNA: TGTGCCAGCAGCGCTCCCCCGACTAGCGGGCTTTCCGGGGCCAACGTCCTGACTTTC; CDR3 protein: CASSAPPTSGLSGANVLTF
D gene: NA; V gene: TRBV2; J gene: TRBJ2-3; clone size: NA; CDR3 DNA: TGTGCCAGCAGTGAAGAAGGGGTGGAAGATACGCAGTATTTT; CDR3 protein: CASSEEGVEDTQYF
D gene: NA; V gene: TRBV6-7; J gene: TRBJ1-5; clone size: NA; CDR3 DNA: TGTGCCAGCACCCGAGTGAGGGGACATCTTAATCAGCCCCAGCATTTT; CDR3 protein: CASTRVRGHLNQPQHF
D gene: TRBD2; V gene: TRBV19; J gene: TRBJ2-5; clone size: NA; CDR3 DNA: TGTGCCAGTAGTATGGTCGGTGCTTTAGCGGGGGAGACCCAGTACTTC; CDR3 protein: CASSMVGALAGETQYF
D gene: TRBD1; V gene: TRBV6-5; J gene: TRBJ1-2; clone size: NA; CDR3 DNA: TGTGCCAGCAATAAGGACAGGGCCTCATATGGCTACACCTTC; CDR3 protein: CASNKDRASYGYTF
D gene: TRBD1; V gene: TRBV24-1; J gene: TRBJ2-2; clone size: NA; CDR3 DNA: TGTGCCACCAGCCCGACAGGGGGCACCGGGGAGCTGTTTTTT; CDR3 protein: CATSPTGGTGELFF